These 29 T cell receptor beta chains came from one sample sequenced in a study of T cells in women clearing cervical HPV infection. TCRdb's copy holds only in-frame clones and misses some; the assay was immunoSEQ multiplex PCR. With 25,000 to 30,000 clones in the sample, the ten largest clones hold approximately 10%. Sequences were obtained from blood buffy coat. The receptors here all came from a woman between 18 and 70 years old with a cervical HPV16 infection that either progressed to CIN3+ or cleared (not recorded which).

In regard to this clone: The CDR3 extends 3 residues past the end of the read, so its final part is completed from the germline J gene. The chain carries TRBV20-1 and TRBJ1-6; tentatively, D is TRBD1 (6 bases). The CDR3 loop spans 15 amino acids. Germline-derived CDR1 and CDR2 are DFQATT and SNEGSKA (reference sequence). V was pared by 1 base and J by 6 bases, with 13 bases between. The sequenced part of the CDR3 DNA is TGCAGTGCTAGAGGGGGGCAAGGGGGTAATTCACCC. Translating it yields CSARGGQGGNSP. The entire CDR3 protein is CSARGGQGGNSPLHF.

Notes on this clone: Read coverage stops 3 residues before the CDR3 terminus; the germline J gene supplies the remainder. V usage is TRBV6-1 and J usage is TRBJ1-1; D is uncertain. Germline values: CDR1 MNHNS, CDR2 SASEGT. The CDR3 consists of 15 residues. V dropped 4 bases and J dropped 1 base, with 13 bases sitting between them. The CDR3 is CASSANSRQNTEAFF. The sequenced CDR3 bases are TGTGCCAGCAGTGCCAACAGCCGACAGAACACTGAA.

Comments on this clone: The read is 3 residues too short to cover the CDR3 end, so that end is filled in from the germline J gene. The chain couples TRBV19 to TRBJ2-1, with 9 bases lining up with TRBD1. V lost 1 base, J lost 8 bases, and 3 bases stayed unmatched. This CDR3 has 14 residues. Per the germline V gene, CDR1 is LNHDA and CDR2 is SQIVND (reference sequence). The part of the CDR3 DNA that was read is TGTGCCAGTAGTATAGTAGGGACAGGGTATGAG. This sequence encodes CASSIVGTGYE. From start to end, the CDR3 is CASSIVGTGYEQFF.

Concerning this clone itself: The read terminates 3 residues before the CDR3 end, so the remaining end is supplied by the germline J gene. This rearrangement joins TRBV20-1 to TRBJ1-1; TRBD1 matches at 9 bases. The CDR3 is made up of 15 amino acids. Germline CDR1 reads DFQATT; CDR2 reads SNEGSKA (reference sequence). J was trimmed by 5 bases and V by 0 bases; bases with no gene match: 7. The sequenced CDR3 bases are TGCAGTGCTAGAGAGGATGGACAGGGGATAACTGAA. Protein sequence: CSAREDGQGITE. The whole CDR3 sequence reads CSAREDGQGITEAFF.

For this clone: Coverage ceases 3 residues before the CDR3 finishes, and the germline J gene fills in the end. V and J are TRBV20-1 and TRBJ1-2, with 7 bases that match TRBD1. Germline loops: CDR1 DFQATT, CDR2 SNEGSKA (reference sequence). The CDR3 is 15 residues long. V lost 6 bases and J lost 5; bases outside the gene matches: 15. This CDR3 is CSAWTNTQGKYGYTF. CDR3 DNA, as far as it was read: TGCAGTGCCTGGACTAATACACAGGGGAAATATGGC.

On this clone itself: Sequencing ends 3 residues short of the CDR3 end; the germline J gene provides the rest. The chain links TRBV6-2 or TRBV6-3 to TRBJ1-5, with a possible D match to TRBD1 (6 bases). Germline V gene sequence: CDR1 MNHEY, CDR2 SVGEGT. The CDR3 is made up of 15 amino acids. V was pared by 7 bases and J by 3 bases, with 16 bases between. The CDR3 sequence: CASTLSGANNQPQHF. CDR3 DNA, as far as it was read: TGTGCCAGCACCCTGTCAGGGGCGAACAATCAGCCC.

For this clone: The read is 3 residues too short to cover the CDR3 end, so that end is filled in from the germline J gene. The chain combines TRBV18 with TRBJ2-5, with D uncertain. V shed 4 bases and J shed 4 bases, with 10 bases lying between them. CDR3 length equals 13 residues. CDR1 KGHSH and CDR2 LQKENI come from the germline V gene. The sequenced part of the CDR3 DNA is TGTGCCAGCTCACAGGCCCCCACAGAGACC. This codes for CASSQAPTET. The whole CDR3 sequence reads CASSQAPTETQYF.

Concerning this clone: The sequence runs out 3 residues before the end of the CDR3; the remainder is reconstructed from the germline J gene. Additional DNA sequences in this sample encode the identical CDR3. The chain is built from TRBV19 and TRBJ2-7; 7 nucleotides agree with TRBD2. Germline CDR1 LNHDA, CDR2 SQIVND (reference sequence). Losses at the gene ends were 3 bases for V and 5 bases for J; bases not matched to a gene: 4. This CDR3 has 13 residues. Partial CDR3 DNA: TGTGCCAGTAGTATTGCGCGGGAGAACGAG. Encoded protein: CASSIARENE. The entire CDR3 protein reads CASSIARENEQYF.

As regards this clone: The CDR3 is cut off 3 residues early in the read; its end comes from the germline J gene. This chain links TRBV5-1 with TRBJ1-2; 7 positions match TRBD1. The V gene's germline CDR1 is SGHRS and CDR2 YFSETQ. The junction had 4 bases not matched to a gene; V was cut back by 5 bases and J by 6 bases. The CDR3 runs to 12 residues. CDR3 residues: CASREGADGYTF. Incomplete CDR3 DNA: TGCGCCAGCAGGGAGGGGGCCGATGGC.

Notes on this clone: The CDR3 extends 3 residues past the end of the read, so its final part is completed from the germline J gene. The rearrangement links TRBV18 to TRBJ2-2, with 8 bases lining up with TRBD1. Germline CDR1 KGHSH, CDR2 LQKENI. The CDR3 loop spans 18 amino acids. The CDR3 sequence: CASSPPRTGGQGANVLFF. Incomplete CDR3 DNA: TGTGCCAGCTCACCACCGAGGACCGGCGGTCAGGGGGCCAACGTG. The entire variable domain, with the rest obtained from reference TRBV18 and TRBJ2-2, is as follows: NAGVMQNPRHLVRRRGQEARLRCSPMKGHSHVYWYRQLPEEGLKFMVYLQKENIIDESGMPKERFSAEFPKEGPSILRIQQVVRGDSAAYFCASSPPRTGGQGANVLFFGEGSRLTVL.

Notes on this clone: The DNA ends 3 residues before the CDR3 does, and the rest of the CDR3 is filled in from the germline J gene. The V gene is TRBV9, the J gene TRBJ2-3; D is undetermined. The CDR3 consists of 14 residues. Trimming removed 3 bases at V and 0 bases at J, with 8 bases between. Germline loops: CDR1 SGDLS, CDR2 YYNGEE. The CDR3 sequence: CASSATRSTDTQYF. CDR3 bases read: TGTGCCAGCAGCGCCACCCGGAGCACAGATACG.

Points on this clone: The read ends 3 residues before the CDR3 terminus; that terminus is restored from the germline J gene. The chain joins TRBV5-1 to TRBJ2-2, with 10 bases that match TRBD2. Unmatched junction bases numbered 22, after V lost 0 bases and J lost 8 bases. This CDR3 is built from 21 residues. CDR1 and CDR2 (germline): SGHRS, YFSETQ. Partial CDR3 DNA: TGCGCCAGCAGCTTGGGCTTTTTCGCTAGCGGGAGCCCCTCGGATTGGGGGGAG. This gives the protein CASSLGFFASGSPSDWGE. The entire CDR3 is CASSLGFFASGSPSDWGELFF.

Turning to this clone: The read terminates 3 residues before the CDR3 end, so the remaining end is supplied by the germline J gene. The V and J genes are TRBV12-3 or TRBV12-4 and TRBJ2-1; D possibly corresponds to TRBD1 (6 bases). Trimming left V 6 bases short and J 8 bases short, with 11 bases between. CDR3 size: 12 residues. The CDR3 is CASRGQHDEQFF. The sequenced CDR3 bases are TGTGCCAGCAGGGGACAACATGATGAG.

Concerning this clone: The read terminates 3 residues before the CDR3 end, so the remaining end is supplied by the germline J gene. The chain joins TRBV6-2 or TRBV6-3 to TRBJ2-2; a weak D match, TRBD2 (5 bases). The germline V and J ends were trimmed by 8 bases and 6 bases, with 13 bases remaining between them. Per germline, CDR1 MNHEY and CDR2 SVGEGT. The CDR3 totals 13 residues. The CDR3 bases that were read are TGTGCCAGCGGGCAGCGGCTGGCCGGGGAG. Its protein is CASGQRLAGE. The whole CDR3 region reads CASGQRLAGELFF.

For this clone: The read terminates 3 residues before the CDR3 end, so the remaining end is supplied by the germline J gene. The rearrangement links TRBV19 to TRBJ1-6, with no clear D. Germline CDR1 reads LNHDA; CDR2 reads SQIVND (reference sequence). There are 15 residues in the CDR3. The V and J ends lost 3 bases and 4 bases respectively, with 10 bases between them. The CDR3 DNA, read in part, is TGTGCCAGTAGTATTAGTGGGCCGTATAATTCACCC. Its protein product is CASSISGPYNSP. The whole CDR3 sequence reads CASSISGPYNSPLHF.

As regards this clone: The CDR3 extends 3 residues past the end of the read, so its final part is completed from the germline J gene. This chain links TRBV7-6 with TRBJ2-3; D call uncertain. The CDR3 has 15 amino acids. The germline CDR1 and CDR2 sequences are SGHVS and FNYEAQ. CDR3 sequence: CASSPGPLGTQPQYF. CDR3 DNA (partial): TGTGCCAGCAGCCCTGGGCCCCTTGGCACTCAGCCG.

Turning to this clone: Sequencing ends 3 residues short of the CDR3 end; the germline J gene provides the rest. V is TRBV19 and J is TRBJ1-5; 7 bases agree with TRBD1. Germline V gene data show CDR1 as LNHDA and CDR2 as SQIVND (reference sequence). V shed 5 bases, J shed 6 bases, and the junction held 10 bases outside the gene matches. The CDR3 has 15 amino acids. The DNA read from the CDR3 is TGTGCCAGTAGTCCACGGAGGGGGCGCGTTCAGCCC. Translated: CASSPRRGRVQP. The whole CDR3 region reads CASSPRRGRVQPQHF.

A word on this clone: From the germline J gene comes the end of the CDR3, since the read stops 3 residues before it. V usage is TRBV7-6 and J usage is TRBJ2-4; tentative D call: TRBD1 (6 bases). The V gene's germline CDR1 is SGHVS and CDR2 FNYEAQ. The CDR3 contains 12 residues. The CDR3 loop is CASSPGEHGQYF. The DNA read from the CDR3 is TGTGCCAGCAGCCCAGGGGAGCATGGT.

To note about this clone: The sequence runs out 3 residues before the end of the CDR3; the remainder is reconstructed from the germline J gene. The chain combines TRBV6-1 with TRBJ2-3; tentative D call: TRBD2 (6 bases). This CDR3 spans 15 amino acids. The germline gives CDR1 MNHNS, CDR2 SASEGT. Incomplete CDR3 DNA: TGTGCCAGCAGTGAAGTGTCGGGGAGGCAAGAGACG. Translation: CASSEVSGRQET. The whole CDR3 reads CASSEVSGRQETQYF.

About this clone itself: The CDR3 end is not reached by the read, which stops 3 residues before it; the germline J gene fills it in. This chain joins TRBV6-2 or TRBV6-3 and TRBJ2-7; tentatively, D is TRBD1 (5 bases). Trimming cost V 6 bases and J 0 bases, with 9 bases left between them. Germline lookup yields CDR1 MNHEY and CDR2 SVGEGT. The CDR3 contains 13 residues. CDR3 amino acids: CASSQDSSYEQYF. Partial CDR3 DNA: TGTGCCAGCAGCCAAGACAGCTCCTACGAG.

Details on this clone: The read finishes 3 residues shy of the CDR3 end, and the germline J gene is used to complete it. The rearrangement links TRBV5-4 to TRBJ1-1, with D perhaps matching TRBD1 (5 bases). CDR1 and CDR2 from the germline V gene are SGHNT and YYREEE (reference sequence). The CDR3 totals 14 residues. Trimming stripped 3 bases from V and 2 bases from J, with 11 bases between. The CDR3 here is CASSSRQPNTEAFF. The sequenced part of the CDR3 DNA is TGTGCCAGCAGCTCGCGACAGCCTAACACTGAA.

Incomplete CDR3 DNA: TGTGCCAGTAGTAGTGACACCCGCCCCAACTATGGC. This gives the protein CASSSDTRPNYG. The whole CDR3 sequence is CASSSDTRPNYGYTF. The V call is TRBV19, the J call TRBJ1-2; no definite D call. The CDR3 end falls 3 residues outside the read, so it is completed with the germline J gene. The CDR3 consists of 15 residues. Germline-derived CDR1 and CDR2 are LNHDA and SQIVND (reference sequence). Trimming cost V 4 bases and J 2 bases, with 14 bases left between them.

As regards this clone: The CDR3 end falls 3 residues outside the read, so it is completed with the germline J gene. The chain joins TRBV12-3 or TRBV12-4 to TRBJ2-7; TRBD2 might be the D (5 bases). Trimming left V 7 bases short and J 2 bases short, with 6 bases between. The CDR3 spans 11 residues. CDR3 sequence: CASTGTYEQYF. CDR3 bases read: TGTGCCAGCACGGGGACCTACGAG.

CDR3 bases read: TGCGCCAGCAGCTTGAATCAGGGGAGGGACACCGGGGAG. It is translated as CASSLNQGRDTGE. The whole CDR3 sequence reads CASSLNQGRDTGELFF. The chain uses TRBV5-1 and TRBJ2-2; D possibly corresponds to TRBD2 (7 bases). The CDR3 extends 3 residues past the end of the read, so its final part is completed from the germline J gene. This CDR3 has 16 residues. V dropped 1 base and J dropped 3 bases, with 13 bases sitting between them. Germline assignment: CDR1 SGHRS and CDR2 YFSETQ.

The DNA read from the CDR3 is TGCGCCAGCAGCATTACACCAGAAAATGAAAAA. Translated, it gives CASSITPENEK. The full CDR3 protein is CASSITPENEKLFF. The chain links TRBV5-1 to TRBJ1-4; D unclear. The read ends 3 residues shy of where the CDR3 ends; the end is completed using the germline J gene. V lost 4 bases, J lost 5 bases, and 12 bases lay in between. Germline CDR1 and CDR2: SGHRS and YFSETQ. The CDR3 totals 14 residues.

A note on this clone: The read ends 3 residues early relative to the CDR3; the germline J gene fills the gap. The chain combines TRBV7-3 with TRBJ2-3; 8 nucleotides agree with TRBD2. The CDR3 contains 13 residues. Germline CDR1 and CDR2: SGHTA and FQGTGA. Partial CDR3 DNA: TGTGCCAGCAGCTTTAGCGGGGCTGAGACG. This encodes CASSFSGAET. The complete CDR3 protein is CASSFSGAETQYF.

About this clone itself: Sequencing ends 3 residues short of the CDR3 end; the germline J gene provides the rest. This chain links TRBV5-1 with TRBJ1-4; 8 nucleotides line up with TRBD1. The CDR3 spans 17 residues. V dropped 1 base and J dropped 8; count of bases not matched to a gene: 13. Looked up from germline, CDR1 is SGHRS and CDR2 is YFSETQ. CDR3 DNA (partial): TGCGCCAGCAGCTTGTACCCACCGGGACAGGCGGGCGAAAAA. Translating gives CASSLYPPGQAGEK. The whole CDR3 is CASSLYPPGQAGEKLFF. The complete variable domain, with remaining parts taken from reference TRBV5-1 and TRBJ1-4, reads KAGVTQTPRYLIKTRGQQVTLSCSPISGHRSVSWYQQTPGQGLQFLFEYFSETQRNKGNFPGRFSGRQFSNSRSEMNVSTLELGDSALYLCASSLYPPGQAGEKLFFGSGTQLSVL.

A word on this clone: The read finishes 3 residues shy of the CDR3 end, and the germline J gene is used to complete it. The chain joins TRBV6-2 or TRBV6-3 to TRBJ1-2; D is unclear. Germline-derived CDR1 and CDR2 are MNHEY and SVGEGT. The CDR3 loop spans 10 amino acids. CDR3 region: CASRGYDYTF. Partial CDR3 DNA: TGTGCCAGCAGGGGCTACGAC.

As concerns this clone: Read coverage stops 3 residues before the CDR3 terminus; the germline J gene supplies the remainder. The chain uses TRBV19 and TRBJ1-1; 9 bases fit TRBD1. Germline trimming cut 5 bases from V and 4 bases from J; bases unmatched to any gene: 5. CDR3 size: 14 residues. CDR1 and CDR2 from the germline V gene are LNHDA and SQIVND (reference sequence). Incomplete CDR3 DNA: TGTGCCAGTAGTGACAGGGGGTCGGTCACTGAA. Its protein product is CASSDRGSVTE. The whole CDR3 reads CASSDRGSVTEAFF. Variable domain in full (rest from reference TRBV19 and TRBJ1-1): DGGITQSPKYLFRKEGQNVTLSCEQNLNHDAMYWYRQDPGQGLRLIYYSQIVNDFQKGDIAEGYSVSREKKESFPLTVTSAQKNPTAFYLCASSDRGSVTEAFFGQGTRLTVV.